A selection of T cell receptor beta chains follows, all from one sample in a study of immune evolution from preneoplasia to lung adenocarcinoma. TCRdb keeps only in-frame clones here, not all; method: immunoSEQ multiplex PCR. The sample includes thousands of clones, roughly 80% of them seen just once. The material sequenced was FFPE lung adenocarcinoma in situ tissue. Every receptor here comes from an older donor with lung adenocarcinoma. Both conserved end residues are part of each CDR3. D genes are given only for firm matches. Only some rows state a clone size, as once, few, many or a class for expanded clones.

abundance	d_gene	v_gene	j_gene	CDR3aa	CDR3nt
-	TRBD1	TRBV18	TRBJ2-7	CASSPTGQGTYEQYF	TGTGCCAGCTCACCAACGGGACAGGGCACCTACGAGCAGTACTTC
-	-	TRBV18	TRBJ1-4	CASSPRNREGNEKLFF	TGTGCCAGCTCACCACGAAACCGGGAGGGGAATGAAAAACTGTTTTTT
-	-	TRBV29-1	TRBJ1-4	CSVGANEKLFF	TGCAGCGTTGGGGCAAATGAAAAACTGTTTTTT
few	-	TRBV10-3	TRBJ1-1	CAISFGNTEAFF	TGTGCCATCAGTTTTGGGAACACTGAAGCTTTCTTT
-	TRBD1	TRBV5-1	TRBJ2-7	CASSHGTGGVEQYF	TGCGCCAGCAGCCACGGGACAGGGGGCGTCGAGCAGTACTTC
-	TRBD2	TRBV7-8	TRBJ2-2	CASSPEGEPGTSTNTGELFF	TGTGCCAGCAGCCCAGAGGGGGAACCCGGGACTAGCACTAACACCGGGGAGCTGTTTTTT
-	-	TRBV5-4	TRBJ2-7	CASSSSGMGREQYF	TGTGCCAGCAGCTCCTCCGGGATGGGGAGGGAGCAGTACTTC
-	TRBD2	TRBV5-1	TRBJ2-3	CASSLEGREGLDTQYF	TGCGCCAGCAGCTTGGAGGGGCGGGAGGGTCTGGATACGCAGTATTTT
-	-	TRBV6-1	TRBJ1-5	CASTGGRHNQPQHF	TGTGCCAGCACGGGGGGACGGCACAATCAGCCCCAGCATTTT
-	-	TRBV5-1	TRBJ1-2	CASSRDTSNYGYTF	TGCGCCAGCAGCCGAGACACCTCTAACTATGGCTACACCTTC
few	-	TRBV19	TRBJ1-2	CASSMGRPSYGYTF	TGTGCCAGTAGTATGGGGCGACCATCCTATGGCTACACCTTC
-	-	TRBV10-1	TRBJ2-7	CASSRQDRYEQYF	TGCGCCAGCAGTAGACAGGATCGGTACGAGCAGTACTTC
-	TRBD1	TRBV15	TRBJ2-5	CATSRARTGGWSAFQEIQYF	TGTGCCACCAGCAGAGCTAGGACAGGGGGGTGGTCGGCCTTCCAAGAGATCCAGTACTTC
-	-	TRBV19	TRBJ1-5	CASSAMGHNQPQHF	TGTGCCAGTAGTGCCATGGGGCACAATCAGCCCCAGCATTTT
-	-	TRBV30	TRBJ2-2	CAWSASAWGELFF	TGTGCCTGGAGTGCCTCGGCATGGGGGGAGCTGTTTTTT
-	-	TRBV2	TRBJ2-3	CASSRGLTSTDTQYF	TGTGCCAGCAGTCGGGGCTTGACTAGCACAGATACGCAGTATTTT
-	-	TRBV5-6	TRBJ2-1	CASSADRYDYNEQFF	TGTGCCAGCAGCGCGGACAGATACGACTACAATGAGCAGTTCTTC
few	-	TRBV5-6	TRBJ1-2	CASSPQGNTYGYTF	TGTGCCAGCAGCCCTCAGGGGAATACCTATGGCTACACCTTC
few	TRBD2	TRBV5-1	TRBJ2-2	CASSLGGTNTGELFF	TGCGCCAGCAGCCTGGGAGGGACTAACACCGGGGAGCTGTTTTTT
few	-	TRBV14	TRBJ1-4	CASSGTGWANEKLFF	TGTGCCAGCAGCGGAACAGGGTGGGCTAATGAAAAACTGTTTTTT
few	-	TRBV30	TRBJ1-1	CAWSALRPGLTLTGEAFF	TGTGCCTGGAGTGCCCTTAGGCCAGGCTTGACTTTAACGGGCGAAGCTTTCTTT